This entry lists 18 T cell receptor beta chains sequenced from one sample in a study of glioma-infiltrating T cells. The iRepertoire nested amplicon-rescue multiplex PCR amplified TCR alpha and beta CDR3s from RNA. TCRdb ran MiXCR on the multiplex PCR reads and lists one entry per CDR3 protein. Among roughly 350,000 distinct CDR3 sequences listed, around 38% were seen once. Material for sequencing was glioma tissue, nonneoplastic brain tissue, or PBMCs (not recorded which). These receptors all stem from a human donor with low-grade glioma or glioblastoma, undergoing nonglioma brain surgery, or in good health (not recorded which).

This clonotype showed up many times. J is TRBJ2-1 and V is TRBV27; D perhaps matches TRBD2 (6 bases). V lost 6 bases and J 9 bases, leaving 18 bases between the germline ends. CDR1 is MNHEY, CDR2 SMNVEV, per germline (reference sequence). This CDR3 contains 14 residues. CDR3 sequence reads: CASSRRLGSSEQFF. Written as DNA, the CDR3 is TGTGCCAGCAGCCGACGACTAGGGTCTAGTGAGCAGTTCTTC.

V and J are TRBV20-1 and TRBJ2-2; D ambiguous. The length of the CDR3 is 19 residues. Germline V CDR1 and CDR2: DFQATT, SNEGSKA (reference sequence). Trimming took off 1 base at V and 2 bases at J, with 23 bases between the two ends. CDR3 region: CSARAKTKAPGLNTGELFF. The CDR3, as DNA: TGCAGTGCTAGAGCTAAGACAAAGGCCCCGGGCCTTAACACCGGGGAGCTGTTTTTT.

The rearrangement joins TRBV7-2 to TRBJ2-3; 10 bases are shared with TRBD2. The ends lost 6 bases at V and 0 bases at J; junction bases unmatched: 6. Germline V gives CDR1 SGHTA, CDR2 FQGNSA. This CDR3 region has 16 residues. The CDR3 nucleotides are TGTGCCAGCAGTTCCCATAGCGGGAGGAGCACAGATACGCAGTATTTT. Translated, it gives CASSSHSGRSTDTQYF.

J is TRBJ1-2 and V is TRBV4-1; D call uncertain. The length of the CDR3 is 18 residues. Deletions cut 1 base from V and 5 bases from J, with 23 bases between. Per the germline V gene, CDR1 is MGHRA and CDR2 is YSYEKL. DNA of the CDR3: TGCGCCAGCAGCCAAGCCTACGGACTGATACAATTTACTTATGGCTACACCTTC. It codes for CASSQAYGLIQFTYGYTF.

As regards this clonotype: Possible read error: a much larger clone is one base away. V and J are TRBV27 and TRBJ1-5; D gene ambiguous. Germline V gene sequence: CDR1 MNHEY, CDR2 SMNVEV (reference sequence). V was pared by 5 bases and J by 0 bases, with 17 bases between. The CDR3 length is 17 residues. The CDR3, as DNA: TGTGCCAGCAGTCTAACGACCCTGCGGGGTAGCAATCAGCCCCAGCATTTT. Translated: CASSLTTLRGSNQPQHF.

The chain uses TRBV20-1 and TRBJ2-3; D may match TRBD1 or TRBD2 (5 bases each). The CDR3 sequence is 15 residues long. CDR1 is DFQATT and CDR2 is SNEGSKA in the germline V gene (reference sequence). Trimming removed 5 bases at V and 2 bases at J, with 17 bases between. The CDR3 is CSASRDAYFTDTQYF. The CDR3 coding sequence is TGCAGTGCTTCTCGGGACGCATATTTCACAGATACGCAGTATTTT.

This clonotype was seen only a few times. The chain uses TRBV4-1 and TRBJ1-1; D is undetermined. The CDR3 totals 14 residues. Germline loops: CDR1 MGHRA, CDR2 YSYEKL. Trimming stripped 4 bases from V and 3 bases from J, with 12 bases between. The CDR3 DNA reads as TGCGCCAGCAGCCCTCGGGCCCCCGACACTGAAGCTTTCTTT. Translation gives CASSPRAPDTEAFF.

This chain joins TRBV27 and TRBJ1-2; maybe TRBD1 (5 bases). The CDR3 has 13 residues. Trimming stripped 1 base from V and 8 bases from J, with 11 bases between. The germline CDR1 and CDR2 sequences are MNHEY and SMNVEV (reference sequence). In DNA, the CDR3 is TGTGCCAGCAGTTTATTTGGGGGATGGGGCTACACCTTC. This sequence encodes CASSLFGGWGYTF.

Turning to this clonotype: The junction departs from germline at one end; a sequencing error may be responsible. The chain has TRBV28 and TRBJ1-5; a possible D gene is TRBD1 (5 bases). The CDR3 length is 14 residues. Germline values: CDR1 MDHEN, CDR2 SYDVKM. The CDR3: CAGSSGDFNQPQHF. Here the CDR3 DNA reads TGTGCCGGCAGTTCTGGGGACTTCAATCAGCCCCAGCATTTT.

The rearrangement uses TRBV7-2 and TRBJ2-2; D is undetermined. Trimming took off 4 bases at V and 4 bases at J, with 10 bases between the two ends. Germline CDR1 and CDR2: SGHTA and FQGNSA. The CDR3 consists of 14 residues. CDR3 region: CASSYWGRTGELFF. The CDR3 DNA sequence: TGTGCCAGCAGCTACTGGGGTCGCACCGGGGAGCTGTTTTTT.

This clonotype is a singleton in its sample. The chain links TRBV20-1 to TRBJ2-1; 13 bases match TRBD2. The CDR3 contains 16 residues. The junction had 7 bases not matched to a gene; V was cut back by 6 bases and J by 2 bases. Looked up from germline, CDR1 is DFQATT and CDR2 is SNEGSKA (reference sequence). The CDR3 protein is CSAKGLAGAPYNEQFF. In DNA form, the CDR3 reads TGCAGTGCCAAAGGACTAGCGGGAGCCCCCTACAATGAGCAGTTCTTC.

This clonotype is termed medium-sized (0.01 to 0.1%). An end of the junction does not agree with germline; a read error may underlie this. The rearrangement links TRBV27 to TRBJ1-5; TRBD1 might be the D (6 bases). Germline-derived CDR1 and CDR2 are MNHEY and SMNVEV (reference sequence). This CDR3 region has 15 residues. For the CDR3, the DNA is TGTGCCAGCAGTCTATCACAGGGCAGCAATCAGCCCCAGCATTTT. It specifies CASSLSQGSNQPQHF.

The sample holds one count of this clonotype. It may be a read error: a sequence one base away is much more abundant. The chain is built from TRBV6-5 and TRBJ1-2; weak D call: TRBD1 (6 bases). The V end lost 8 bases, the J end lost 8 bases, and 15 bases lay between the germline ends. The CDR3 runs 12 residues. CDR1 and CDR2 from the germline V gene are MNHEY and SVGAGI. The CDR3 region has the DNA TGTGCCAGCGGTATACAGGGCGGCGGCTACACCTTC. Translating it yields CASGIQGGGYTF.

This clonotype was seen a handful of times. The rearrangement links TRBV7-2 to TRBJ2-3; perhaps TRBD2 as D (6 bases). The germline gives CDR1 SGHTA, CDR2 FQGNSA. The CDR3 length is 14 residues. Trimming stripped 5 bases from V and 6 bases from J, with 15 bases between. CDR3 nucleotide sequence: TGTGCCAGCAGCCGACCTCTAGCGTCCGATACGCAGTATTTT. It specifies CASSRPLASDTQYF.

This clonotype is a singleton in its sample. The conserved closing phenylalanine or tryptophan is absent in this CDR3, likely reflecting a read error. V is TRBV28 and J is TRBJ1-5; TRBD1 agrees at 9 bases. Germline CDR1 and CDR2: MDHEN and SYDVKM. V lost 3 bases and J lost 2; bases outside the gene matches: 11. CDR3 length: 18 residues. This chain's CDR3 is CASSFRDRAVEGNQPQHL. CDR3 in DNA: TGTGCCAGCAGTTTCCGGGACAGGGCGGTCGAAGGCAATCAGCCCCAGCATCTT.

This clonotype was observed a few times. The V and J genes are TRBV27 and TRBJ2-5, with 8 bases lining up with TRBD1. Germline V gene sequence: CDR1 MNHEY, CDR2 SMNVEV (reference sequence). The V gene end was trimmed by 3 bases and the J gene end by 1 base; junction bases not matched to a gene: 13. The CDR3 has 18 amino acids. CDR3 residues: CASSFRYLGQGIQETQYF. The CDR3, as DNA: TGTGCCAGCAGTTTCCGCTATCTCGGACAGGGTATCCAAGAGACCCAGTACTTC.

This clonotype has only one observation. A read error may be the cause here, since a much bigger clone is one base away. This rearrangement joins TRBV28 to TRBJ2-7; 7 bases fit TRBD1. The CDR3 has 15 residues. Germline V CDR1 and CDR2: MDHEN, SYDVKM. The J segment lost 2 bases and the V segment lost 8 bases, leaving 12 bases of the junction unmatched. This chain's CDR3 is CASGYTRDSTYEQYF. CDR3 in DNA: TGTGCCAGCGGCTATACCCGGGACAGCACCTACGAGCAGTACTTC. The whole variable domain, remainder taken from reference TRBV28 and TRBJ2-7, is DVKVTQSSRYLVKRTGEKVFLECVQDMDHENMFWYRQDPGLGLRLIYFSYDVKMKEKGDIPEGYSVSREKKERFSLILESASTNQTSMYLCASGYTRDSTYEQYFGPGTRLTVT.

This clonotype was seen a few times. The chain is built from TRBV7-2 and TRBJ2-1; 14 nucleotides match TRBD2. V was pared by 2 bases and J by 0 bases, with 6 bases of the junction left unmatched. Looked up from germline, CDR1 is SGHTA and CDR2 is FQGNSA. The CDR3 spans 19 residues. In DNA form, the CDR3 reads TGTGCCAGCAGCTTAAAATTGACTAGCGGGAGGGTCTCCTACAATGAGCAGTTCTTC. Protein sequence: CASSLKLTSGRVSYNEQFF.